This T cell receptor (beta chain) was identified in a study of T cells in Graves' hyperthyroidism and ophthalmopathy. As for the study in general: It was at initial diagnosis, before any treatment, that peripheral blood was collected. Broader study findings: Also found in blood were most expanded thyroid clonotypes above 0.001.

The CDR3 consists of 15 residues. The V gene's germline CDR1 is MNHEY and CDR2 SVGEGT. With 0 bases removed from V and 3 bases from J, the gap between germline ends came to 11 bases. This clonotype was seen a handful of times. Its specificity is unknown. Thyroid ultrasound and orbital computed tomography, with clinical symptoms and serum thyroxine and TRAb, informed diagnoses. Amplification targeted TCR beta CDR3 regions from RNA transcripts. First-round RT-PCR with HTBI primers amplified the TCR CDR3 region. TCRdb recomputed calls from the multiplex PCR reads with MiXCR, one row per CDR3 protein. The data contain about 600,000 distinct CDR3 sequences, about 14% of them singletons.

The rearrangement links TRBV6-2 or TRBV6-3 to TRBJ1-1; D is undetermined. This TCR came from a woman between 50 and 59 years old with Graves' ophthalmopathy. The specimen was blood. Here the CDR3 DNA reads TGTGCCAGCAGTTACTCCCAGGATCCTTACACTGAAGCTTTCTTT. It is translated as CASSYSQDPYTEAFF.